This T cell receptor beta chain came from a study of T cell responses to AZD1222 COVID-19 vaccine. For the study at large: Second-dose schedules of about 4 or about 12 weeks were combined.

Germline CDR1 and CDR2: MNHEY and SVGEGT. J gave up 4 bases and V 4 bases, and 12 bases lay outside the gene matches. The CDR3 contains 16 residues. Clones were read by immunoSEQ multiplex PCR, and TCRdb kept only the in-frame ones, dropping some. The sample contains more than 150,000 clones, 85% to 95% of which appear only once. The receptor's source is an adult in good health. Sample: peripheral blood, taken on day 0 of AZD1222 vaccination. The chain links TRBV6-2 or TRBV6-3 to TRBJ1-1, with 7 bases fitting TRBD1. CDR3 sequence reads: CASSSYNRTGGTEAFF. CDR3 DNA: TGTGCCAGCAGTTCCTATAACCGGACAGGCGGCACTGAAGCTTTCTTT.